This T cell receptor beta chain was sequenced during a study of T cell responses to AZD1222 COVID-19 vaccine (dated by TCRdb to about 2021). For the study in its entirety: TCR sequencing was performed for 230 to 250 trial participants, of whom some 200 were given two doses of AZD1222 and approximately 26 were given two doses of MenACWY control vaccine. Trial participants were enrolled into age subgroups of 18-55, 56-69 and 70-plus years, which contained roughly 150, 30 and 60 TCR-sequenced participants, respectively. The study at large found these results: In the small 56-69-year group, the increase in depth fell short of significance, most likely because of low power. Because no samples from the day 14 peak response were available, repertoires could be characterized only after the peak T cell response. Participants were mostly white British and included more females than males, and it was suggested by the authors that clonal diversity may have been underestimated. Reportedly, almost half of the unique spike-specific TCRs recognized epitopes lying outside the regions that are mutated in the B.1.351 and B.1.1.7 variants. Conclusions about previously exposed vaccinees were limited because only six AZD1222 recipients were SARS-CoV-2 seropositive at baseline. Vaccine-associated CD4 TCRs spanned the whole spike protein, with dominant responses in regions 160-218 and 743-854. Spike-specific TCR breadth and depth rose significantly after two AZD1222 doses compared with day 0 and with MenACWY recipients.

The time point tag for this specimen amounts to: about 28 days (+/-7) after the second vaccine dose. AZD1222 recipients whose second dose came at about 4 weeks and those whose second dose came at about 12 weeks were combined into one group, since spike-specific TCR depth and breadth did not differ between the two schedules. Vaccinee samples were obtained from the UK trials COV001 and COV002, which included a single-blind randomized controlled phase 2/3 trial of AZD1222 (ChAdOx1 nCoV-19) in healthy adults. Trial participant PBMC samples were collected at day 0 and day 28 after the second dose for TCRbeta chain sequencing. The CDR3 regions of human TCRbeta chains were analyzed by immunosequencing. Per the original workflow: Repertoire TCRs were checked for matches against a reference library of SARS-CoV-2-specific TCRs that had been generated using the MIRA antigen-specificity platform. Breadth was defined as the fraction of unique TCRs that were SARS-CoV-2-associated. Depth was defined as the fraction of total T cells that were SARS-CoV-2-associated. Using the MIRA data, each spike-specific TCR was assigned both to the spike region to which the TCR was reactive and to a CD4 or CD8 class. Log10-transformed breadth and depth values were compared by one-way ANOVA with Sidak's multiple comparisons tests. The immuneACCESS repertoire file appears here via TCRdb, limited to in-frame rearrangements. These files lack a portion of the clones; in checked studies, under half of the deficit traces to unresolved V genes, and the cause of the others is not known. V and J calls and clone size are given by that table; D and trimming were obtained from the DNA. The sample yields about 84,000 clones; around 88% were counted once. Around a tenth of the sample comes from the top ten.

As concerns this clone: What this receptor recognizes is not known. No base quality values were provided; no much bigger clone lies one nucleotide off.

Trimming leaves V shorter by 1 base and J shorter by 11 bases, with the junction holding 6 bases beyond the gene matches. The CDR3 sequence holds 14 residues, the cysteine and phenylalanine included. Only CDR3 DNA is held: 42 bases, read in frame from base 1. From a lookup of the germline V gene, CDR1 and CDR2 are MDHEN and SYDVKM. The V and J genes are TRBV28 and TRBJ1-1; 11 central nucleotides agree with TRBD1. The sequence was obtained from an adult who received the AZD1222 COVID-19 vaccine. The sequencing used peripheral blood, collected 28 days after the second AZD1222 dose. The CDR3 amino acid sequence is: CASSLYPGDRGAFF. In nucleotides, the sequence is TGTGCCAGCAGTTTATATCCAGGGGACAGGGGGGCTTTCTTT.